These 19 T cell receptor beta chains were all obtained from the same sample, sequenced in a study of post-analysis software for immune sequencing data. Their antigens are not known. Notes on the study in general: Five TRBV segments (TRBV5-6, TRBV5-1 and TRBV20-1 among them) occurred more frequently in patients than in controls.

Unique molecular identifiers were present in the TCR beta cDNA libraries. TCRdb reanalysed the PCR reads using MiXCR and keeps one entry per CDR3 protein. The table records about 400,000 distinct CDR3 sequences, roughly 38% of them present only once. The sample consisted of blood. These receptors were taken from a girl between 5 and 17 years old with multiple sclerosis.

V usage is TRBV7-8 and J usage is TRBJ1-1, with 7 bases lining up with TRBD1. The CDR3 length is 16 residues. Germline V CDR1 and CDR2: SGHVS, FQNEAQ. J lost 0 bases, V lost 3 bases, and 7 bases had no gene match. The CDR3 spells CASSFPRDSMNTEAFF. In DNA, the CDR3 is TGTGCCAGCAGCTTTCCCCGGGACAGCATGAACACTGAAGCTTTCTTT.

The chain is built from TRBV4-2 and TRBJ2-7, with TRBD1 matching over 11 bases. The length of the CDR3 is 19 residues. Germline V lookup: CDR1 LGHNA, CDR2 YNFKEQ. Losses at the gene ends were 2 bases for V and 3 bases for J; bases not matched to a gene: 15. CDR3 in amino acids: CASSQPTEKGQGGGYEQYF. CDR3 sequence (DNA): TGTGCCAGCAGCCAACCAACGGAAAAGGGACAGGGGGGCGGCTACGAGCAGTACTTC.

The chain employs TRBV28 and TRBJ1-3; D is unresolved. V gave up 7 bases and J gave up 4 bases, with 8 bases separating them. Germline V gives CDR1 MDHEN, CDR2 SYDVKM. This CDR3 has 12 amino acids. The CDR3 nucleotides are TGTGCCAGCATTGAAACCGGAAACACCATATATTTT. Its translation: CASIETGNTIYF.

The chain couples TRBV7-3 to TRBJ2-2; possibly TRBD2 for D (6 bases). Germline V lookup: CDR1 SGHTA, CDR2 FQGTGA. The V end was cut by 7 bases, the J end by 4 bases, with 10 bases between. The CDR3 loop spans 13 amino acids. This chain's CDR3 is CASTLGGTGELFF. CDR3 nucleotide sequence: TGTGCCAGCACCTTGGGGGGCACCGGGGAGCTGTTTTTT.

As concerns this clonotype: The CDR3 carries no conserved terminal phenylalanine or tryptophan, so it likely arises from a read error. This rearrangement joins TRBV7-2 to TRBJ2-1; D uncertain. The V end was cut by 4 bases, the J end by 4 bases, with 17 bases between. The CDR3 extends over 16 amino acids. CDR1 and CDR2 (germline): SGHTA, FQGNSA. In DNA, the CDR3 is TGTGCCAGCAGCTCAGCTACCATGCTCCCTTACAATGAGCAGTTCTGC. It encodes CASSSATMLPYNEQFC.

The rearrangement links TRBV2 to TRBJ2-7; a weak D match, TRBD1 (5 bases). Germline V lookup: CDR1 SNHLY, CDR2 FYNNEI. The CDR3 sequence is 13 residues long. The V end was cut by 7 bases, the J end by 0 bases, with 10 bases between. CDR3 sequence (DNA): TGTGCCAGCATGGGCAGGGCCTCCTACGAGCAGTACTTC. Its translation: CASMGRASYEQYF.

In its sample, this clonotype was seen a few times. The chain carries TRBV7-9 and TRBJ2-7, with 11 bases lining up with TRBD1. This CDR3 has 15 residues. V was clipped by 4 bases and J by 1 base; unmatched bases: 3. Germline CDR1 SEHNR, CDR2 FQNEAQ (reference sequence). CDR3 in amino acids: CASSSGQGASYEQYF. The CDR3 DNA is TGTGCCAGCAGCTCCGGACAGGGGGCATCCTACGAGCAGTACTTC.

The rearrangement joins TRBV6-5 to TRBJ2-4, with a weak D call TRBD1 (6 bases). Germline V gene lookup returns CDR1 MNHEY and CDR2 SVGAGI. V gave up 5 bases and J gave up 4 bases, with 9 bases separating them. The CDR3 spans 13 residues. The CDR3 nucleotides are TGTGCCAGCAGTCCCCAGGGGAAAAACATTCAGTACTTC. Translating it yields CASSPQGKNIQYF.

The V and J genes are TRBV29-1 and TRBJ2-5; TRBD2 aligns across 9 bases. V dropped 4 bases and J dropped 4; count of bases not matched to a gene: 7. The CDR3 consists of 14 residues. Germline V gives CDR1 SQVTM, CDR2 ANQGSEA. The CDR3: CSVGQRGAGETQYF. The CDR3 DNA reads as TGCAGCGTTGGGCAGCGGGGGGCAGGAGAGACCCAGTACTTC.

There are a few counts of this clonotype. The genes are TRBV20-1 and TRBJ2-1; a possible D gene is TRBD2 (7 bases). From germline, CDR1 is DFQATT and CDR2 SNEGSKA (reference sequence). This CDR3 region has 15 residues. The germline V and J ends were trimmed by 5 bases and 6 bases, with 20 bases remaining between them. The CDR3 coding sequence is TGCAGTGCTCCCGGAACAGGTGGGGGGGCCAATGAGCAGTTCTTC. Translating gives CSAPGTGGGANEQFF.

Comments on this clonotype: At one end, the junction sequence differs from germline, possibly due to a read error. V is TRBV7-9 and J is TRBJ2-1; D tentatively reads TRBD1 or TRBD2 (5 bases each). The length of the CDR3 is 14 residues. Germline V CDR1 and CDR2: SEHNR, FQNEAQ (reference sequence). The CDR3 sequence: CASSLGAGINEKFF. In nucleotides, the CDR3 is TGTGCCAGCAGCTTGGGAGCAGGGATCAATGAGAAGTTCTTC.

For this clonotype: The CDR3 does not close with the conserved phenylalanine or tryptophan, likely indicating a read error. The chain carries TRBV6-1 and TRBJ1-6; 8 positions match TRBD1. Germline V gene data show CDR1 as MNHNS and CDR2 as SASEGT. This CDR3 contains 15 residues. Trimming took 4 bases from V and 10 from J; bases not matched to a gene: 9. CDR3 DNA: TGTGCCAGCAGTGCAAGGACAGGGAGTAGATCACCCCTCCACTGT. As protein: CASSARTGSRSPLHC.

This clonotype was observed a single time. The CDR3 sequence: CASRSTGATNEKLFF. The CDR3 DNA is TGTGCCAGCAGATCGACAGGGGCAACTAATGAAAAACTGTTTTTT. This chain uses TRBV12-3 or TRBV12-4 with TRBJ1-4; 8 bases fit TRBD1. The V and J ends lost 6 bases and 0 bases, in that order; junction bases with no gene match: 3. The CDR3 contains 15 residues.

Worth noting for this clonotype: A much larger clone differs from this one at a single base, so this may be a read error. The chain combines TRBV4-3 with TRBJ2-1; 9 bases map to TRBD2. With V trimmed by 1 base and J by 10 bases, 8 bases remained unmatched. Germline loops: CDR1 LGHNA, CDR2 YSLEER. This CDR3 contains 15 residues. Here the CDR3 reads CASSQVWTSEDEQFF. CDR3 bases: TGCGCCAGCAGCCAAGTCTGGACTAGCGAAGACGAGCAGTTCTTC.

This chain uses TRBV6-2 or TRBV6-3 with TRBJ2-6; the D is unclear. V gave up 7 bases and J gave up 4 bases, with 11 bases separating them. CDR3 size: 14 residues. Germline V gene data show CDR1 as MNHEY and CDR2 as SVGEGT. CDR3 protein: CASKVFSGANVLTF. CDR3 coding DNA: TGTGCCAGCAAGGTATTTTCGGGGGCCAACGTCCTGACTTTC.

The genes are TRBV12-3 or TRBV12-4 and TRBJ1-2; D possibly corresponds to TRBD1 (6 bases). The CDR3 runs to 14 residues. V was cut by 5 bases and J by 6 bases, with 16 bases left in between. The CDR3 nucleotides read TGTGCCAGCAGTAACAGGGCGGCCGGAGATGGCTACACCTTC. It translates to CASSNRAAGDGYTF.

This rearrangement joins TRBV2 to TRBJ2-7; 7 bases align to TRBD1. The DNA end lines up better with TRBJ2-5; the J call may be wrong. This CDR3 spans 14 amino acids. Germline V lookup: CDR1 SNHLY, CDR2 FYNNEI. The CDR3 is CASSEGTVQETQYF. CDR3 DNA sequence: TGTGCCAGCAGCGAGGGGACAGTACAAGAGACCCAGTACTTC.

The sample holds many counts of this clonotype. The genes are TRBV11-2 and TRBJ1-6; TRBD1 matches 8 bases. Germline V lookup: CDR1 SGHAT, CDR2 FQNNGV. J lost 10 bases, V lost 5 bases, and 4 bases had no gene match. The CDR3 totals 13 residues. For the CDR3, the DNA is TGTGCCAGCAGCCTCGACAGGGGATCACCCCTCCACTTT. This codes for CASSLDRGSPLHF.

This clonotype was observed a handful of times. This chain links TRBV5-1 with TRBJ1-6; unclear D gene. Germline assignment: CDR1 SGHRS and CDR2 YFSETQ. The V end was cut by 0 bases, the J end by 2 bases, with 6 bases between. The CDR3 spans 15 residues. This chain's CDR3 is CASSLASAYNSPLHF. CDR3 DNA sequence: TGCGCCAGCAGCTTGGCCAGCGCCTATAATTCACCCCTCCACTTT.